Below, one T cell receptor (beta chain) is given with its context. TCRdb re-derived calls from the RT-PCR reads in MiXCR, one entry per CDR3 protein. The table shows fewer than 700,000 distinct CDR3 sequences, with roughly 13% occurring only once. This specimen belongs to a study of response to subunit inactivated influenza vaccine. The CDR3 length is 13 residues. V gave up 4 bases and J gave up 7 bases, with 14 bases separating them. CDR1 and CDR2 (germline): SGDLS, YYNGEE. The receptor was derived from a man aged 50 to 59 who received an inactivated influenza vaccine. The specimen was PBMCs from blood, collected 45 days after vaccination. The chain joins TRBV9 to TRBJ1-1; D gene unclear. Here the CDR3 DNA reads TGTGCCAGCAGCCCGACGGGTTGGGGTGAAGCTTTCTTT. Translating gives CASSPTGWGEAFF.